This record covers a single T cell receptor beta chain. These data originate in a study of T cells in Graves' hyperthyroidism and ophthalmopathy. Amplification of TCR beta CDR3 regions was performed using RNA transcripts as template. The HTBI set primed first-round TCR CDR3 RT-PCR. From the multiplex PCR reads, TCRdb called clonotypes with MiXCR, one entry per CDR3 protein. Of fewer than 750,000 distinct CDR3 sequences listed, roughly 15% were seen once; the top ten hold 3.5% to 4.5%. The CDR3 runs 15 residues. Trimming took off 2 bases at V and 1 base at J, with 11 bases between the two ends. Germline lookup yields CDR1 LGHDT and CDR2 YNNKEL (reference sequence).

The chain links TRBV3-1 to TRBJ1-1; no reliable D call. Sequenced input: blood. This receptor was taken from a woman between 40 and 55 years old with Graves' ophthalmopathy. Here the CDR3 reads CASSQIQSGNTEAFF. CDR3 nucleotides: TGTGCCAGCAGCCAAATCCAGTCTGGGAACACTGAAGCTTTCTTT.